The clone carrying this TCR beta chain was seen repeatedly, ten times or more. These data belong to a study of human T cells and chemical hapten exposure. On the study more broadly: There were weekly diphenylcyclopropenone doses to the scalp for patients throughout the roughly 25-week study. Per-sample TCR yield variation was attributed mainly to small pooled library volume differences.

The CDR3 sequence is 15 residues long. The V gene's germline CDR1 is ENHRY and CDR2 SYGVKD. V lost 6 bases, J lost 5 bases, and 8 bases stayed unmatched. Within the library, unique molecular identifiers were attached to each individual cDNA molecule. TCRdb recomputed calls from the RACE reads with MiXCR, one row per CDR3 protein. The sample has under 120,000 distinct CDR3 sequences, 11% seen once; the top ten hold under 4.5%. Noted time point: patch test 1, 2 weeks after DPC sensitization. The treatment was: therapeutic diphenylcyclopropenone sensitization with weekly scalp DPC. In every case, blood was obtained before the patch test was applied.

Sequencing used whole blood, obtained in connection with sensitization to the hapten diphenylcyclopropenone (DPC). This clonotype originated in a woman aged 40 to 50 with alopecia areata. Some clones in this sample may be carry-over from other donors' samples. The chain couples TRBV10-3 to TRBJ2-5, with 11 bases fitting TRBD2. Here the CDR3 DNA reads TGTGCCATCAGGGAGACTAGCGGGGTGTCGGAGACCCAGTACTTC. It yields the protein CAIRETSGVSETQYF.